Listed below are T cell receptor beta chains from one sample, sequenced in a study of shared clonotypes between healthy human individuals. Some clones are missing from TCRdb's copy, which holds only in-frame ones; the method was immunoSEQ multiplex PCR. Here the sample spans hundreds of thousands of clones, around 78% being singletons. Material for sequencing was memory CD4+ T cells sorted from blood. The receptors here all came from a young woman in good health. Both conserved end residues are part of each CDR3. The order of the fields is D gene, CDR3 length, clone size, V gene, J gene, CDR3 DNA, CDR3 protein. A D gene is named only where the DNA matches it firmly. The size of a clone is reported for some rows only, either as once, few or many, or as a class for expanded clones.

D: NA; length: 15; size: NA; V: TRBV6-6; J: TRBJ2-1; DNA: TGTGCCAGCAGTTTACAGAGGCAGAGGAACAATGAGCAGTTCTTC; CDR3: CASSLQRQRNNEQFF
D: NA; length: 16; size: NA; V: TRBV30; J: TRBJ1-5; DNA: TGTGCCTGGAGTGTATGGGAGGGTGGTAGTGCTCAGCCCCAGCATTTT; CDR3: CAWSVWEGGSAQPQHF
D: NA; length: 15; size: NA; V: TRBV28; J: TRBJ1-2; DNA: TGTGCCAGCAGTTCCCTCGGGGAGGGGTACTATGGCTACACCTTC; CDR3: CASSSLGEGYYGYTF
D: NA; length: 12; size: NA; V: TRBV2; J: TRBJ2-3; DNA: TGTGCCAGCAGTGAGCTAGCTGCAACGCAGTATTTT; CDR3: CASSELAATQYF
D: TRBD1; length: 14; size: NA; V: TRBV18; J: TRBJ2-7; DNA: TGTGCCAGCTCAAAAACAGGGGGCAACAACGAGCAGTACTTC; CDR3: CASSKTGGNNEQYF
D: NA; length: 15; size: NA; V: TRBV18; J: TRBJ2-7; DNA: TGTGCCAGCTCACCCCCGGGGGCTAGCGCCTACGAGCAGTACTTC; CDR3: CASSPPGASAYEQYF
D: NA; length: 13; size: NA; V: TRBV18; J: TRBJ2-1; DNA: TGTGCCAGCTCACCACCGGGCCAACATGAGCAGTTCTTC; CDR3: CASSPPGQHEQFF
D: NA; length: 15; size: NA; V: TRBV5-1; J: TRBJ1-3; DNA: TGCGCCAGCAGGTCCACAGGAGACTCTGGAAACACCATATATTTT; CDR3: CASRSTGDSGNTIYF
D: NA; length: 14; size: NA; V: TRBV11-2; J: TRBJ2-5; DNA: TGTGCCAGCAGCTTAGGGGGAACTCGGGAGACCCAGTACTTC; CDR3: CASSLGGTRETQYF
D: TRBD1; length: 12; size: NA; V: TRBV7-6; J: TRBJ2-5; DNA: TGTGCTAGCACAGACAGGGAAGAGACCCAGTACTTC; CDR3: CASTDREETQYF
D: NA; length: 16; size: NA; V: TRBV19; J: TRBJ2-7; DNA: TGTGCCAGTAGTATGATTGGGAGGTGGAAACTCACCGAGCAGTACTTC; CDR3: CASSMIGRWKLTEQYF
D: NA; length: 15; size: NA; V: TRBV28; J: TRBJ2-7; DNA: TGTGCCAGCAGGCCTTTAGGGGCTCAGTCCTACGAGCAGTACTTC; CDR3: CASRPLGAQSYEQYF
D: NA; length: 13; size: NA; V: TRBV2; J: TRBJ2-7; DNA: TGTGCCAGCAGTGGGTCCACGGCCTACGAGCAGTACTTC; CDR3: CASSGSTAYEQYF
D: TRBD2; length: 12; size: NA; V: TRBV25-1; J: TRBJ2-1; DNA: TGTGCCAGCACTAGCGGTTACAATGAGCAGTTCTTC; CDR3: CASTSGYNEQFF
D: NA; length: 15; size: once; V: TRBV25-1; J: TRBJ2-3; DNA: TGTGCCAGCAGTGAAACGGGAAGAACCACAGATACGCAGTATTTT; CDR3: CASSETGRTTDTQYF
D: NA; length: 16; size: NA; V: TRBV4-2; J: TRBJ1-2; DNA: TGTGCCAGCAGCCAAGAGTGGGGGGGGGCCGGCTATGGCTACACCTTC; CDR3: CASSQEWGGAGYGYTF
D: TRBD1; length: 16; size: NA; V: TRBV11-2; J: TRBJ1-5; DNA: TGTGCCAGCAGCTTATCCGGGACAGGGGGAAATCAGCCCCAGCATTTT; CDR3: CASSLSGTGGNQPQHF
D: NA; length: 13; size: few; V: TRBV28; J: TRBJ1-2; DNA: TGTGCCAGCAGTTCCTACCGGGGATATGGCTACACCTTC; CDR3: CASSSYRGYGYTF
D: NA; length: 15; size: once; V: TRBV7-9; J: TRBJ2-6; DNA: TGTGCCAGCAGCTTGGGCTTTTCTGGGGCCAACGTCCTGACTTTC; CDR3: CASSLGFSGANVLTF
D: NA; length: 15; size: NA; V: TRBV7-6; J: TRBJ1-2; DNA: TGTGCCAGCAGCTTAGGAGGGGCTGGTAACTATGGCTACACCTTC; CDR3: CASSLGGAGNYGYTF
D: TRBD1; length: 14; size: NA; V: TRBV5-6; J: TRBJ2-3; DNA: TGTGCCAGCAGCTACAGGGGGCGTCAAGATACGCAGTATTTT; CDR3: CASSYRGRQDTQYF
D: NA; length: 18; size: NA; V: TRBV27; J: TRBJ2-2; DNA: TGTGCCAGCAGTTTAGGGGGCCGCGGAGTGGGGTCGGGCGGGGAGCTGTTTTTT; CDR3: CASSLGGRGVGSGGELFF
D: NA; length: 12; size: few; V: TRBV14; J: TRBJ2-5; DNA: TGTGCCAGCAGCCGGCACCAAGAGACCCAGTACTTC; CDR3: CASSRHQETQYF
D: NA; length: 14; size: NA; V: TRBV5-1; J: TRBJ1-2; DNA: TGCGCCAGCAGCTTGATGGGGGAGGGCTATGGCTACACCTTC; CDR3: CASSLMGEGYGYTF
D: NA; length: 15; size: NA; V: TRBV6-1; J: TRBJ2-5; DNA: TGTGCCAGCAGCGCCTTTTGGGGGACGCAAGAGACCCAGTACTTC; CDR3: CASSAFWGTQETQYF
D: NA; length: 13; size: NA; V: TRBV7-9; J: TRBJ2-7; DNA: TGTGCCAGCAGCTTTGGGACTGCGGACGAGCAGTACTTC; CDR3: CASSFGTADEQYF
D: TRBD2; length: 13; size: once; V: TRBV27; J: TRBJ2-7; DNA: TGTGCCAGCTCTAGCGGGAGCTCCTACGAGCAGTACTTC; CDR3: CASSSGSSYEQYF
D: NA; length: 16; size: NA; V: TRBV7-6; J: TRBJ2-7; DNA: TGTGCCAGCAGCTCTCCGCTCGACACCTTCTCCTACGAGCAGTACTTC; CDR3: CASSSPLDTFSYEQYF
D: NA; length: 13; size: NA; V: TRBV29-1; J: TRBJ2-5; DNA: TGCAGCGTAACCCTGGGATTCGCTGAGACCCAGTACTTC; CDR3: CSVTLGFAETQYF
D: NA; length: 15; size: NA; V: TRBV4-1; J: TRBJ2-3; DNA: TGCGCCAGCAGCCAAGTTGGTTTGCACACAGATACGCAGTATTTT; CDR3: CASSQVGLHTDTQYF
D: TRBD2; length: 15; size: once; V: TRBV25-1; J: TRBJ2-5; DNA: TGTGCCAGCAGTGGGACTCTTTGGGGAGGGGAGACCCAGTACTTC; CDR3: CASSGTLWGGETQYF
D: NA; length: 14; size: NA; V: TRBV14; J: TRBJ1-1; DNA: TGTGCCAGCAGCGGGGACGTTCCGAACACTGAAGCTTTCTTT; CDR3: CASSGDVPNTEAFF
D: NA; length: 13; size: NA; V: TRBV5-8; J: TRBJ2-5; DNA: TGTGCCAGCAGCATTGAAGCATCCGAGACCCAGTACTTC; CDR3: CASSIEASETQYF
D: NA; length: 15; size: NA; V: TRBV7-3; J: TRBJ2-7; DNA: TGTGCCAGCAGTTTCGACAGGTCCCAAAGGGTCGAGCAGTACTTC; CDR3: CASSFDRSQRVEQYF
D: NA; length: 12; size: NA; V: TRBV9; J: TRBJ2-5; DNA: TGTGCCAGCAGCAGCCTTGGAGAGACCCAGTACTTC; CDR3: CASSSLGETQYF
D: NA; length: 12; size: NA; V: TRBV28; J: TRBJ2-7; DNA: TGTGCCAGCCGCCAGTCGCTCTACGAGCAGTACTTC; CDR3: CASRQSLYEQYF
D: NA; length: 13; size: many; V: TRBV9; J: TRBJ2-3; DNA: TGTGCCAGCAGCGTAGGGGGGATGGATACGCAGTATTTT; CDR3: CASSVGGMDTQYF
D: NA; length: 14; size: NA; V: TRBV28; J: TRBJ1-1; DNA: TGTGCCAGCAGCCCCACCCTCCAGGGCCCTGAAGCTTTCTTT; CDR3: CASSPTLQGPEAFF
D: TRBD2; length: 16; size: once; V: TRBV4-1; J: TRBJ2-7; DNA: TGCGCCAGCAGCACCGATGGGACTAGCGGGATGAACGAGCAGTACTTC; CDR3: CASSTDGTSGMNEQYF
D: TRBD1; length: 14; size: few; V: TRBV2; J: TRBJ2-2; DNA: TGTGCCAGCAGTGAGACAGGGTACGCCGGGGAGCTGTTTTTT; CDR3: CASSETGYAGELFF
D: NA; length: 16; size: once; V: TRBV10-2; J: TRBJ2-7; DNA: TGCGCCAGCTCTGACAGTGGAGGGGGGTCACGCTACGAGCAGTACTTC; CDR3: CASSDSGGGSRYEQYF
D: NA; length: 14; size: NA; V: TRBV27; J: TRBJ1-2; DNA: TGTGCCAGCAGTTTATTCGCAGGGAGGTATGGCTACACCTTC; CDR3: CASSLFAGRYGYTF